These T cell receptor beta chains were read from a single sample in a study of monozygotic twins with inflammatory bowel disease. TCRdb reprocessed the 5' RACE reads, with one entry per CDR3 protein and no DNA. In all, the sample yields about 160,000 distinct CDR3 sequences. Sequenced material: blood. These receptors were taken from a human donor with ulcerative colitis or Crohn's disease, or a healthy co-twin of an affected twin (not recorded which). The CDR3 runs from the conserved cysteine through the conserved F or W.

j_gene | v_gene | CDR3aa
TRBJ1-2 | TRBV20-1 | CKPLARQGRYYGYTF
TRBJ1-1 | TRBV6-6 | CASTWSSLAEAFF
TRBJ2-3 | TRBV11-2 | CASSLEAARSSTDTQYF
TRBJ1-4 | TRBV10-3 | CAISGDRDRSTNEKLFF
TRBJ1-3 | TRBV5-6 | CASSPPGKTGNTIYF
TRBJ2-3 | TRBV20-1 | CSATGPQDTQYF
TRBJ1-2 | TRBV7-9 | CASSPAWRNYGYTF
TRBJ1-1 | TRBV7-2 | CASSQGPGAGGTEAFF
TRBJ2-7 | TRBV3-1 | CASSQVGQGGGEQYF
TRBJ2-1 | TRBV2 | CASSDWDSYNEQFF
TRBJ1-4 | TRBV20-1 | CSAGEVRGLEKLFF
TRBJ2-5 | TRBV20-1 | CSARDAGPETQYF
TRBJ2-3 | TRBV28 | CASSWIRQGAADTQYF
TRBJ2-2 | TRBV6-1 | CASSTSGGAYGELFF
TRBJ1-4 | TRBV28 | CASSLPIIRGKLFF
TRBJ2-7 | TRBV5-1 | CASRTGTLSYEQYF
TRBJ1-6 | TRBV10-2 | CASSPGNSLHF
TRBJ2-5 | TRBV3-1 | CASSQNGQRKYQETQYF
TRBJ1-5 | TRBV27 | CASSLLGDRWGNQPQHF
TRBJ2-7 | TRBV11-3 | CASSRPDSTYEQYF
TRBJ1-2 | TRBV5-5 | CASNGQRVRGYTF
TRBJ1-5 | TRBV9 | CASGVGIADQPQHF
TRBJ1-1 | TRBV5-1 | CASSLDGGNEAFF
TRBJ2-1 | TRBV7-8 | CASSFTVNEQFF
TRBJ2-5 | TRBV5-5 | CASSFRDWGETQYF
TRBJ2-5 | TRBV14 | CASSQGARSETQYF
TRBJ2-1 | TRBV20-1 | CSAAQLAATYNEQFF
TRBJ2-3 | TRBV12-3/TRBV12-4 | CASSSPPRTGTVDTQYF